This T cell receptor beta chain was observed in a study of blood T cells in healthy people across ages. Study outcomes and limitations: Roughly linear age-related decline in beta diversity appeared, significant by age around 40. It was not known whether donors were CMV positive (a possible confounder of expanded clonotype changes). Fewer expanded clones and more diversity marked long-lived versus aged donors.

Donation came from healthy Caucasian individuals in Russia who were aged about 6 to 100. From germline, CDR1 is DFQATT and CDR2 SNEGSKA (reference sequence). V trimming: 5 bases; J trimming: 8 bases; junction bases outside the gene matches: 6. This CDR3 is built from 12 residues. Primers used in a second PCR of about 7 to 12 cycles were a sample-barcoded 5' primer and a J-beta primer mix. TCRdb independently ran MiXCR on the 5' RACE reads; one entry per CDR3 protein. The table lists some 1.5 million distinct CDR3 sequences, 28% of them singletons. The table lists this clonotype with many counts. Its antigen is unidentified.

J is TRBJ1-2 and V is TRBV20-1, with 9 bases fitting TRBD1. The source of this sequence is a woman under 40 in good health. The sequenced sample consisted of blood. CDR3 residues: CSAGTGLNGYTF. The CDR3 coding sequence is TGCAGTGCTGGGACAGGGCTAAACGGCTACACCTTC.